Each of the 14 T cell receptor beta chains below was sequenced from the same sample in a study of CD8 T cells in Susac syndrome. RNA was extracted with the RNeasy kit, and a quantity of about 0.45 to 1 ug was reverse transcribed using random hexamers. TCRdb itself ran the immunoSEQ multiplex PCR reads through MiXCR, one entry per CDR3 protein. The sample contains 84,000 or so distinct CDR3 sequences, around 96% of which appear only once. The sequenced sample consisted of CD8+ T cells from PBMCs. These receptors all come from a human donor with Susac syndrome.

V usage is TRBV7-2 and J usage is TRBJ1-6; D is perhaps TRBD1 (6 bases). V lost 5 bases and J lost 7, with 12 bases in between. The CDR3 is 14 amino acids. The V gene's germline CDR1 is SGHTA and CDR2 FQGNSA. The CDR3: CASSTSGQNSPLHF. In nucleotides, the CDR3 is TGTGCCAGCAGCACGTCCGGACAGAATTCACCCCTCCACTTT.

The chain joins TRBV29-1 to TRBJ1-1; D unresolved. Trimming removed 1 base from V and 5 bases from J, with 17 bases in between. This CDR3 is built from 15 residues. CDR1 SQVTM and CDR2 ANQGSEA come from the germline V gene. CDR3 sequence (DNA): TGCAGCGTTGAAGGCTTGGCGGCCTTGGAGACTGAAGCTTTCTTT. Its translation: CSVEGLAALETEAFF.

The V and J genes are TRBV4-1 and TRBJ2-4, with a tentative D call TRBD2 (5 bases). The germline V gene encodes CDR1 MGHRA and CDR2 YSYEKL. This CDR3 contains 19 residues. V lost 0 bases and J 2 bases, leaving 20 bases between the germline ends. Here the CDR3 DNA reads TGCGCCAGCAGCCAAGAAGCATGGAGGTGGGGTTTTCCCAAAAACATTCAGTACTTC. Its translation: CASSQEAWRWGFPKNIQYF.

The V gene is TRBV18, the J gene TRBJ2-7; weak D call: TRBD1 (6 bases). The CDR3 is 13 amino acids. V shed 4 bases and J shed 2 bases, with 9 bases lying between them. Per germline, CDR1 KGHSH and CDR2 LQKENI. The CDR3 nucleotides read TGTGCCAGCTCACAGGACAGCCCCTACGAGCAGTACGTC. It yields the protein CASSQDSPYEQYV.

As DNA, the CDR3 is TGTGCCAGCACCGAAGGTGGCGGGCCTCCCTACGAGCAGTACTTC. It is translated as CASTEGGGPPYEQYF. This sequence joins TRBV2 and TRBJ2-7; a weak D match, TRBD2 (5 bases). Trimming shortened V by 7 bases and J by 2 bases, and 18 bases separated the two germline ends. CDR3 size: 15 residues. Germline CDR1 reads SNHLY; CDR2 reads FYNNEI.

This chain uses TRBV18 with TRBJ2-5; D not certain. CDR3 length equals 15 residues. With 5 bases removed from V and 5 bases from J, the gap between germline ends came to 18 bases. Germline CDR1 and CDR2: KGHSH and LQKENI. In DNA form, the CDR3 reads TGTGCCAGCTCAGGTACGAGGTCCCGCGCGGAGACCCAGTACTTC. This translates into CASSGTRSRAETQYF. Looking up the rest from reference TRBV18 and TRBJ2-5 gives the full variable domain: NAGVMQNPRHLVRRRGQEARLRCSPMKGHSHVYWYRQLPEEGLKFMVYLQKENIIDESGMPKERFSAEFPKEGPSILRIQQVVRGDSAAYFCASSGTRSRAETQYFGPGTRLLVL.

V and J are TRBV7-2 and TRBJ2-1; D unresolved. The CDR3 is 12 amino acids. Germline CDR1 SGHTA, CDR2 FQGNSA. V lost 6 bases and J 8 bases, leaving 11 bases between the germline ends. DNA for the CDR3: TGTGCCAGCAGGCGTATCGGGTATGAGCAGTTCTTC. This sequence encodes CASRRIGYEQFF.

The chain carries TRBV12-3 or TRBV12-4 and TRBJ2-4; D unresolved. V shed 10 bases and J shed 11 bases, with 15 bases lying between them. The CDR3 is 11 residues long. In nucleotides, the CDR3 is TGTGCCATTAACTATGGGTCCCTTCAGTACTTC. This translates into CAINYGSLQYF.

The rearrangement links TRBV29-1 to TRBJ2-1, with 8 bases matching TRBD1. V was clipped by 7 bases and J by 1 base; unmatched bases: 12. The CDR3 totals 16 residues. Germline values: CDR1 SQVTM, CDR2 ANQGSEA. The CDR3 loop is CSAAPEQGGSYNEQFF. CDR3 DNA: TGCAGCGCCGCTCCAGAACAGGGGGGTTCCTACAATGAGCAGTTCTTC.

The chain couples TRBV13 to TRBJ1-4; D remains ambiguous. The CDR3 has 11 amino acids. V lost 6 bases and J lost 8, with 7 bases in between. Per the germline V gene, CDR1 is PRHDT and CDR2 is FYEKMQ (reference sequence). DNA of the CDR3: TGTGCCAGCAGATTGGGGGAAAAACTGTTTTTT. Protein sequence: CASRLGEKLFF.

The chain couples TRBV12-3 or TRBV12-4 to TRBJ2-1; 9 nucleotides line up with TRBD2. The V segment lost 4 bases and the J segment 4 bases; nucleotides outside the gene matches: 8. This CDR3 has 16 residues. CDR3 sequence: CASSSGASGKYNEQFF. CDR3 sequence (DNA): TGTGCCAGCAGTTCCGGGGCTAGCGGGAAGTACAATGAGCAGTTCTTC.

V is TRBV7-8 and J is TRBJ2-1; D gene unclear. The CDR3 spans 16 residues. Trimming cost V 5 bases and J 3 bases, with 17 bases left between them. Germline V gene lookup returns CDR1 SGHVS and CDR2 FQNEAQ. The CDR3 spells CASSAESMWIYNEQFF. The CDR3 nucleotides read TGTGCCAGCAGCGCCGAGAGCATGTGGATCTACAATGAGCAGTTCTTC.

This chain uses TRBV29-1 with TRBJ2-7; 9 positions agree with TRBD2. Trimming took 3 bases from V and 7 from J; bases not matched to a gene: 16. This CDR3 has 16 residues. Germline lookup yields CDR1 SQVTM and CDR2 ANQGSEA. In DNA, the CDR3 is TGCAGCGTTGATGGGTTGGCGTTAGCGGGAGTTAAAGAGCAGTACTTC. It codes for CSVDGLALAGVKEQYF.

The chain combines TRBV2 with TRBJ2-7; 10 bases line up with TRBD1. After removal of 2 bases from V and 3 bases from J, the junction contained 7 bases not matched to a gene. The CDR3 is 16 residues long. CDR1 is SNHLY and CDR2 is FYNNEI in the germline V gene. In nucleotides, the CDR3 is TGTGCCAGCAGTGAACCCCCGGGACAGGGGAGCTACGAGCAGTACTTC. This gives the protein CASSEPPGQGSYEQYF.